What follows are 11 T cell receptor beta chains derived from one specimen sequenced in a study of blood T cells in healthy people across ages. Primers used in a second PCR of about 7 to 11 cycles were a sample-barcoded 5' primer and a J-beta primer mix. One entry per CDR3 protein, called by TCRdb with MiXCR from the 5' RACE reads. The sample carries more than 650,000 distinct CDR3 sequences, approximately 22% recorded once. Sequencing was performed on blood. These receptors were taken from a man between 65 and 79 years old in good health.

The V gene is TRBV7-9, the J gene TRBJ1-1, with a tentative D call TRBD1 (6 bases). Trimming shortened V by 4 bases and J by 7 bases, and 10 bases separated the two germline ends. There are 12 residues in the CDR3. The germline V gene has CDR1 SEHNR and CDR2 FQNEAQ (reference sequence). The CDR3 coding sequence is TGTGCCAGCAGCTCTCGGGACAATGAAGCTTTCTTT. Its translation is CASSSRDNEAFF. The full variable domain, its missing parts supplied by reference TRBV7-9 and TRBJ1-1, is DTGVSQNPRHKITKRGQNVTFRCDPISEHNRLYWYRQTLGQGPEFLTYFQNEAQLEKSRLLSDRFSAERPKGSFSTLEIQRTEQGDSAMYLCASSSRDNEAFFGQGTRLTVV.

The V call is TRBV3-1, the J call TRBJ2-3, with 7 positions matching TRBD1. With 4 bases clipped from V and 0 bases from J, the junction kept 7 bases outside the gene matches. The CDR3 spans 16 residues. From germline, CDR1 is LGHDT and CDR2 YNNKEL (reference sequence). CDR3 amino acids: CASSPRGQISTDTQYF. The CDR3 DNA sequence: TGTGCCAGCAGCCCCCGGGGACAGATTAGCACAGATACGCAGTATTTT.

In this sample, this clonotype turned up a few times. This chain connects TRBV29-1 to TRBJ2-1; D call uncertain. This CDR3 is 11 amino acids long. Germline values: CDR1 SQVTM, CDR2 ANQGSEA. Trimming stripped 4 bases from V and 6 bases from J, with 7 bases between. The CDR3 DNA reads TGCAGCGTTGCCGTGACCAATGAGCAGTTCTTC. Its translation: CSVAVTNEQFF.

This clonotype was detected once. V usage is TRBV7-9 and J usage is TRBJ2-1, with D possibly TRBD2 on 5 matching bases. Trimming left V 5 bases short and J 7 bases short, with 15 bases between. The CDR3 has 14 amino acids. Germline assignment: CDR1 SEHNR and CDR2 FQNEAQ (reference sequence). This chain's CDR3 is CASSKTRTLNEQFF. The CDR3 DNA reads TGTGCCAGCAGCAAAACTAGGACCCTTAATGAGCAGTTCTTC.

The table lists this clonotype with many counts. This chain uses TRBV5-1 with TRBJ2-5; D possibly corresponds to TRBD2 (5 bases). This CDR3 has 14 residues. In germline, CDR1 is SGHRS, CDR2 YFSETQ. V gave up 0 bases and J gave up 4 bases, with 10 bases separating them. The CDR3 reads CASSLVASGETQYF. The CDR3, as DNA: TGCGCCAGCAGCTTGGTAGCGTCGGGAGAGACCCAGTACTTC.

This clonotype has more than one count but fewer than ten. The chain couples TRBV29-1 to TRBJ1-2, with 8 bases fitting TRBD1. The CDR3 runs 18 residues. Germline-derived CDR1 and CDR2 are SQVTM and ANQGSEA. J was trimmed by 1 base and V by 6 bases; bases with no gene match: 19. Here the CDR3 reads CSVPPERRAGGSNYGYTF. The CDR3 DNA sequence: TGCAGCGTCCCTCCCGAACGGAGGGCAGGGGGCAGTAACTATGGCTACACCTTC. Full variable domain (rest looked up from reference TRBV29-1 and TRBJ1-2): SAVISQKPSRDICQRGTSLTIQCQVDSQVTMMFWYRQQPGQSLTLIATANQGSEATYESGFVIDKFPISRPNLTFSTLTVSNMSPEDSSIYLCSVPPERRAGGSNYGYTFGSGTRLTVV.

This chain joins TRBV29-1 and TRBJ2-5; 9 bases are a match to TRBD1. Germline loops: CDR1 SQVTM, CDR2 ANQGSEA. The length of the CDR3 is 14 residues. DNA of the CDR3: TGCGGCGCCCGGGACAGGGAGCAATGGGAGACCCAGTACTTC. Encoded protein: CGARDREQWETQYF.

This clonotype appeared a few times. The CDR3 is CASSLAETSGGSTYEQYF. The CDR3 nucleotides are TGCGCCAGCAGCTTGGCCGAGACTAGCGGGGGGTCCACCTACGAGCAGTACTTC. This chain uses TRBV5-1 with TRBJ2-5; 13 bases line up with TRBD2. The J call may be faulty, since TRBJ2-7 better matches the DNA end. The CDR3 loop spans 18 amino acids. Germline V gene sequence: CDR1 SGHRS, CDR2 YFSETQ.

The CDR3 region is CASSLAGLAGELFF. CDR3 sequence (DNA): TGTGCCAGCAGCCTCGCTGGACTCGCCGGGGAGCTGTTTTTT. This chain uses TRBV7-3 with TRBJ2-2; TRBD2 is a possible D gene (5 bases). Germline CDR1 SGHTA, CDR2 FQGTGA. The V gene lost 5 bases and the J gene lost 6 bases, with 13 bases spanning the gap. The CDR3 runs to 14 residues.

The chain joins TRBV10-3 to TRBJ2-5, with D tentatively TRBD1 or TRBD2 (6 bases each). V shed 6 bases and J shed 1 base, with 15 bases lying between them. The CDR3 totals 15 residues. Germline V gene lookup returns CDR1 ENHRY and CDR2 SYGVKD. The CDR3 nucleotides read TGTGCCATCAGCATCTTATCGGGGGCCCAAGAGACCCAGTACTTC. Translating gives CAISILSGAQETQYF.

This clonotype turned up a few times. This chain uses TRBV14 with TRBJ2-1, with TRBD1 matching over 8 bases. Germline V gene sequence: CDR1 SGHDN, CDR2 FVKESK. Germline trimming cut 5 bases from V and 2 bases from J; bases unmatched to any gene: 8. The CDR3 is 16 residues long. The CDR3 spells CASSELQGATYNEQFF. Here the CDR3 DNA reads TGTGCCAGCAGCGAACTTCAGGGGGCGACCTACAATGAGCAGTTCTTC.